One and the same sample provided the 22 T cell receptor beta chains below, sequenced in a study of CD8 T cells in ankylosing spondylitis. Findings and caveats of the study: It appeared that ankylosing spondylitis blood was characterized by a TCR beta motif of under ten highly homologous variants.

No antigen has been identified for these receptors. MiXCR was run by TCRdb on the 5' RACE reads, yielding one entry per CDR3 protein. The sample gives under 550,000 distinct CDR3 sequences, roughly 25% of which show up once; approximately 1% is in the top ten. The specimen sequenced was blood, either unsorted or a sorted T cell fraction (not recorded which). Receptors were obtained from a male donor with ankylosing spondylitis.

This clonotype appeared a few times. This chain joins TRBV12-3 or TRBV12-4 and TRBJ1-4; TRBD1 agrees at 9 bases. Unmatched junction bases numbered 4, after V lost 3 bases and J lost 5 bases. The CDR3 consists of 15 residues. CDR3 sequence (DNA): TGTGCCAGCAGTTTTACTGGGACAGGGAATGAAAAACTGTTTTTT. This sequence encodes CASSFTGTGNEKLFF.

CDR3 amino acids: CASSEIRAGETQYF. CDR3 in DNA: TGTGCCAGCAGTGAAATACGGGCCGGGGAGACCCAGTACTTC. The V call is TRBV2, the J call TRBJ2-5; D is unresolved. Germline CDR1 is SNHLY and CDR2 is FYNNEI. This CDR3 region has 14 residues. Trimming took off 2 bases at V and 5 bases at J, with 12 bases between the two ends.

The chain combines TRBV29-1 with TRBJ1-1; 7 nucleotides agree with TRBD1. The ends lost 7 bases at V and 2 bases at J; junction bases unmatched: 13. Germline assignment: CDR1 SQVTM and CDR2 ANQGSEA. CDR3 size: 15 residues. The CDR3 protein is CSAHPTAGGNTEAFF. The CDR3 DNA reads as TGCAGCGCCCATCCGACGGCAGGGGGAAACACTGAAGCTTTCTTT.

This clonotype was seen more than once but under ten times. The CDR3 nucleotides read TGTGCCAGCTGGCGGGGATTCGGCTACACCTTC. Residues: CASWRGFGYTF. The V call is TRBV2, the J call TRBJ1-2; no definite D call. Germline V gene lookup returns CDR1 SNHLY and CDR2 FYNNEI. CDR3 length: 11 residues. Trimming cost V 8 bases and J 8 bases, with 12 bases left between them.

The CDR3, as DNA: TGTGCCAGCAGCTGGGACTTGAACAATGAGCAGTTCTTC. Translation: CASSWDLNNEQFF. This sequence joins TRBV11-2 and TRBJ2-1; a weak D match, TRBD2 (6 bases). This CDR3 has 13 amino acids. Trimming stripped 4 bases from V and 5 bases from J, with 9 bases between. Germline V gene sequence: CDR1 SGHAT, CDR2 FQNNGV.

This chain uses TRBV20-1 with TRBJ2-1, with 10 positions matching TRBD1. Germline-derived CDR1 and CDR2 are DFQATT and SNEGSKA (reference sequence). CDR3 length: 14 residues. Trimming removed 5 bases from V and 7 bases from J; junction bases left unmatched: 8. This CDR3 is CSAPPGQGTNEQFF. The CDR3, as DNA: TGCAGTGCTCCCCCGGGACAGGGGACTAATGAGCAGTTCTTC.

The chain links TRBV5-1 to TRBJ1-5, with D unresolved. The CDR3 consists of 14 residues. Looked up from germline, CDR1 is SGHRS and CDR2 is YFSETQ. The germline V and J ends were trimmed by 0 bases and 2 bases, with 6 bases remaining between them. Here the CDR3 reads CASSLDPGNQPQHF. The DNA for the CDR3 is TGCGCCAGCAGCTTGGACCCCGGCAATCAGCCCCAGCATTTT.

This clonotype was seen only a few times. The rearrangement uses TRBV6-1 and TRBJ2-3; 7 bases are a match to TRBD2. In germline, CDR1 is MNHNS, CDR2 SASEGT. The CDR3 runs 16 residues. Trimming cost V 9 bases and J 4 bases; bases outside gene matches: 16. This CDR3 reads CASLHTGAGAADTQYF. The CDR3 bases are TGTGCCAGTCTCCATACTGGGGCGGGAGCGGCAGATACGCAGTATTTT.

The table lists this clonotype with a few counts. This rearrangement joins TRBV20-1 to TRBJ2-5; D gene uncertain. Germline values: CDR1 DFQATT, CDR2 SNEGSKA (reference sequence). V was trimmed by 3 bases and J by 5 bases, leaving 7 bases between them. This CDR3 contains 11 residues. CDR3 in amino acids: CSASYGETQYF. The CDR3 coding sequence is TGCAGTGCTAGTTACGGGGAGACCCAGTACTTC.

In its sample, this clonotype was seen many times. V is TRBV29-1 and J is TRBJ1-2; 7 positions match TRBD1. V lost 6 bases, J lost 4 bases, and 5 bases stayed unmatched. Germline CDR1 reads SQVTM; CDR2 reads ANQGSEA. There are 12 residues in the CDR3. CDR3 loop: CSVGQTGYGYTF. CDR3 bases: TGCAGCGTGGGACAGACGGGCTATGGCTACACCTTC.

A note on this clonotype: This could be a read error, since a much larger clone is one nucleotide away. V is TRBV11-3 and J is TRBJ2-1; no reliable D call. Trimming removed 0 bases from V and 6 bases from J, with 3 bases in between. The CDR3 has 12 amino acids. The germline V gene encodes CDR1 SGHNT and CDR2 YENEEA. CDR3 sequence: CASSLDFNEQFF. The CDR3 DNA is TGTGCCAGCAGCTTAGATTTCAATGAGCAGTTCTTC.

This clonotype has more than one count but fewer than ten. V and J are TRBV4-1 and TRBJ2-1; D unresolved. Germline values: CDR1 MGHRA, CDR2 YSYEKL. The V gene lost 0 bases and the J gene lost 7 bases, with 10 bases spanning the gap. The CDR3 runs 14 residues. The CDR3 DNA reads TGCGCCAGCAGCCAAGATCTGGCGAGGAATGAGCAGTTCTTC. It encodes CASSQDLARNEQFF.

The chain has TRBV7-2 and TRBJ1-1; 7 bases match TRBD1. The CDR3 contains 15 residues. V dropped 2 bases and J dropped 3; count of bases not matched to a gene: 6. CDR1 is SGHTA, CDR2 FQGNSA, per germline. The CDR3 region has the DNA TGTGCCAGCAGCTTAAACGTTGGGACAGACACTGAAGCTTTCTTT. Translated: CASSLNVGTDTEAFF. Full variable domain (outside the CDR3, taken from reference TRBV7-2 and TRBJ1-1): GAGVSQSPSNKVTEKGKDVELRCDPISGHTALYWYRQSLGQGLEFLIYFQGNSAPDKSGLPSDRFSAERTGGSVSTLTIQRTQQEDSAVYLCASSLNVGTDTEAFFGQGTRLTVV.

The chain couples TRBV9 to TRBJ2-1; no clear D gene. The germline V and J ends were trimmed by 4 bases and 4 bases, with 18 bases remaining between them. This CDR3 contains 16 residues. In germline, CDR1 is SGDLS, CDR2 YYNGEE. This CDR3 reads CASSLQMGSQYNEQFF. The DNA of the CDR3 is TGTGCCAGCAGCCTACAAATGGGAAGTCAATACAATGAGCAGTTCTTC. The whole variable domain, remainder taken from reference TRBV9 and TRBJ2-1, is DSGVTQTPKHLITATGQRVTLRCSPRSGDLSVYWYQQSLDQGLQFLIQYYNGEERAKGNILERFSAQQFPDLHSELNLSSLELGDSALYFCASSLQMGSQYNEQFFGPGTRLTVL.

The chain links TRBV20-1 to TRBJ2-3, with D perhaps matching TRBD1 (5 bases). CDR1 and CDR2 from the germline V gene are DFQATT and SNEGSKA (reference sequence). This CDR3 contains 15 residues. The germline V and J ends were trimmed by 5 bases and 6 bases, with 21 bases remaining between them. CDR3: CSAATGRASTDTQYF. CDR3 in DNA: TGCAGTGCTGCCACGGGCAGGGCCAGTACGGATACGCAGTATTTT.

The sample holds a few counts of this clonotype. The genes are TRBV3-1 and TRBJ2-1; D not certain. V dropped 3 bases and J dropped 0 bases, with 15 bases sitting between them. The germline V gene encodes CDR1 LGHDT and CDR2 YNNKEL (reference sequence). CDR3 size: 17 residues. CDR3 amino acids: CASSHPPGGSSYNEQFF. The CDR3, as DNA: TGTGCCAGCAGCCATCCCCCGGGTGGTAGCTCCTACAATGAGCAGTTCTTC.

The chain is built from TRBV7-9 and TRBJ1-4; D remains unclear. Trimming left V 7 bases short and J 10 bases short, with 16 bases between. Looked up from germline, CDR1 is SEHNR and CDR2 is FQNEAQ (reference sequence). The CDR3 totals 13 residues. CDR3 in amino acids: CASTRVGGRKLFF. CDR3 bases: TGTGCCAGCACCCGGGTCGGAGGTCGAAAACTGTTTTTT. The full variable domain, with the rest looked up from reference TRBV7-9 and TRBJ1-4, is DTGVSQNPRHKITKRGQNVTFRCDPISEHNRLYWYRQTLGQGPEFLTYFQNEAQLEKSRLLSDRFSAERPKGSFSTLEIQRTEQGDSAMYLCASTRVGGRKLFFGSGTQLSVL.

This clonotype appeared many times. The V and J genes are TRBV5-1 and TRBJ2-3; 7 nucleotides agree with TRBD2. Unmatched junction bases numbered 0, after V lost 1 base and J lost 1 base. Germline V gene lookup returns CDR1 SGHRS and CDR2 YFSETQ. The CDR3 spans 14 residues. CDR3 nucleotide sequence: TGCGCCAGCAGCTTGACTAGCGGCACAGATACGCAGTATTTT. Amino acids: CASSLTSGTDTQYF.

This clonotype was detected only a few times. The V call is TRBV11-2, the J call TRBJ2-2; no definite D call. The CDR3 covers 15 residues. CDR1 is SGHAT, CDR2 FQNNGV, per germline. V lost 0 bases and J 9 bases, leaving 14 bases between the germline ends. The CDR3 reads CASSLDLDPYRELFF. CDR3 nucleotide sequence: TGTGCCAGCAGCTTAGATCTTGACCCTTACCGGGAGCTGTTTTTT. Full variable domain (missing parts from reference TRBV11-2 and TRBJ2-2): EAGVAQSPRYKIIEKRQSVAFWCNPISGHATLYWYQQILGQGPKLLIQFQNNGVVDDSQLPKDRFSAERLKGVDSTLKIQPAKLEDSAVYLCASSLDLDPYRELFFGEGSRLTVL.

As DNA, the CDR3 is TGTGCCAGCAGCTTAGTGGAGGGCCCCTCCAATGAGCAGTTCTTC. Its protein product is CASSLVEGPSNEQFF. The chain is built from TRBV7-8 and TRBJ2-1; perhaps TRBD2 as D (6 bases). The CDR3 totals 15 residues. Trimming stripped 1 base from V and 6 bases from J, with 13 bases between. Per germline, CDR1 SGHVS and CDR2 FQNEAQ.

CDR3 DNA: TGTGCCAGCAGCTTAGGGACAGGGGGATATGAGCAGTTCTTC. Protein sequence: CASSLGTGGYEQFF. This sequence joins TRBV11-3 and TRBJ2-1; 10 positions agree with TRBD1. The CDR3 loop spans 14 amino acids. Germline trimming cut 1 base from V and 8 bases from J; bases unmatched to any gene: 2. The germline V gene encodes CDR1 SGHNT and CDR2 YENEEA.

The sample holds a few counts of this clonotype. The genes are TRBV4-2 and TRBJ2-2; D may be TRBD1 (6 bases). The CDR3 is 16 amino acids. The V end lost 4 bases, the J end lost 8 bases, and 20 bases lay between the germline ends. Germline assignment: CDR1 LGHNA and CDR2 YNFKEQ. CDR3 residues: CASSRTRRGSGGELFF. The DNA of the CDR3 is TGTGCCAGCAGCCGGACACGCAGGGGCTCCGGGGGGGAGCTGTTTTTT.